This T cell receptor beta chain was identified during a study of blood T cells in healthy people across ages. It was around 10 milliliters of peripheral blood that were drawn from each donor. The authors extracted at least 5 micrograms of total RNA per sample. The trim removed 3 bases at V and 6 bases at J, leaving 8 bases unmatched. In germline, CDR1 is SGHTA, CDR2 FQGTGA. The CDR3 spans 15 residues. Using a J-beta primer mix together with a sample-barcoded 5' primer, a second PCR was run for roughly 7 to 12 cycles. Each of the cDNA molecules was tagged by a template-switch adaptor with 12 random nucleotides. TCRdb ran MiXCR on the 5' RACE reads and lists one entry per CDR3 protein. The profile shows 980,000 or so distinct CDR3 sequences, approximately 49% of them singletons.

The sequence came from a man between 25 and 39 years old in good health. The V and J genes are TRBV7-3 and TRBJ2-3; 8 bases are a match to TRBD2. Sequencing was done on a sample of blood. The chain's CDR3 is CASSLMGTRTDTQYF. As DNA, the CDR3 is TGTGCCAGCAGCTTGATGGGGACTAGGACGGATACGCAGTATTTT.